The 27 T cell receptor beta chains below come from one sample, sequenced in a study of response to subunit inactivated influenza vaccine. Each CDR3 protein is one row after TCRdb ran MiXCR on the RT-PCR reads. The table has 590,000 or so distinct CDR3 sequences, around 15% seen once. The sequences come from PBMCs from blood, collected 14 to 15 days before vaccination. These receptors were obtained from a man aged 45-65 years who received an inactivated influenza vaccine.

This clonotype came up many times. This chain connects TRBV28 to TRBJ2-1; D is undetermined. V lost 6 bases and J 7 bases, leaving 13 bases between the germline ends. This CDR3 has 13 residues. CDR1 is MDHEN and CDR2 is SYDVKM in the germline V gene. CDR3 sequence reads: CASSGSYGNEQFF. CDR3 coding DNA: TGTGCCAGCAGCGGGTCCTACGGGAATGAGCAGTTCTTC. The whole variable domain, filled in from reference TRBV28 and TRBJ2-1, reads DVKVTQSSRYLVKRTGEKVFLECVQDMDHENMFWYRQDPGLGLRLIYFSYDVKMKEKGDIPEGYSVSREKKERFSLILESASTNQTSMYLCASSGSYGNEQFFGPGTRLTVL.

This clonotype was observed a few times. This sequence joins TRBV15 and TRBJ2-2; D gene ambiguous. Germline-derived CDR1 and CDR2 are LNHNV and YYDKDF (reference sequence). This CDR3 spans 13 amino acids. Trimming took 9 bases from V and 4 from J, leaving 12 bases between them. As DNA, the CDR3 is TGTGCCACTCAGCTTCCAGGCACCGGGGAGCTGTTTTTT. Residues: CATQLPGTGELFF.

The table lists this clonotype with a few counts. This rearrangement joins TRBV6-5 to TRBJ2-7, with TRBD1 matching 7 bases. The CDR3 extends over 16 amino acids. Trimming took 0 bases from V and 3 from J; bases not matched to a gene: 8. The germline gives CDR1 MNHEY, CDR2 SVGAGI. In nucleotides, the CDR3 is TGTGCCAGCAGTTACTCACGGGACAGTTTCCTCTACGAGCAGTACTTC. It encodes CASSYSRDSFLYEQYF.

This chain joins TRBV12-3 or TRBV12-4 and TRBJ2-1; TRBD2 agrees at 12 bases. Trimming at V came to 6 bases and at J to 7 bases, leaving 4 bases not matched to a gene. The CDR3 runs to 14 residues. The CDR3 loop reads CASRLAGGKNEQFF. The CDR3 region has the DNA TGTGCCAGCAGGCTAGCGGGGGGGAAGAATGAGCAGTTCTTC.

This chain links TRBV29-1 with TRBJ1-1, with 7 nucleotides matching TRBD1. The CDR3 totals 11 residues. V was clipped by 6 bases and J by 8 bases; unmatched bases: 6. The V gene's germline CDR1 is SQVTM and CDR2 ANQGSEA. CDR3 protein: CSVALGQEAFF. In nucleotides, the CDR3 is TGCAGCGTAGCACTGGGACAGGAAGCTTTCTTT.

The CDR3 DNA reads TGTGCCAGCAGCTTAAGGTACAGGCGATTCACTGAAGCTTTCTTT. This codes for CASSLRYRRFTEAFF. The gene calls are TRBV7-6 and TRBJ1-1, with a weak D call TRBD1 (5 bases). Germline lookup yields CDR1 SGHVS and CDR2 FNYEAQ. This CDR3 has 15 residues. V was trimmed by 2 bases and J by 4 bases, leaving 14 bases between them.

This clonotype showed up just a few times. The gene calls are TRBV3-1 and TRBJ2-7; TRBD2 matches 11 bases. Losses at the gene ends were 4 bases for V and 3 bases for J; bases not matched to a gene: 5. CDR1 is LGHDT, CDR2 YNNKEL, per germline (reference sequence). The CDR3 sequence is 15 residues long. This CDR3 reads CASSPKGTSGYEQYF. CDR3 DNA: TGTGCCAGCAGCCCCAAGGGGACTAGCGGCTACGAGCAGTACTTC.

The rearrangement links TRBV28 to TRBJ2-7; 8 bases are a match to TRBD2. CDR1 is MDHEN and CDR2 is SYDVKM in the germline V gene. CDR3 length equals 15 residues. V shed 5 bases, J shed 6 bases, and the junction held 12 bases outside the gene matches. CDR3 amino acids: CASSPREGLVGEQYF. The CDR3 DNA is TGTGCCAGCAGTCCCCGGGAGGGGTTGGTAGGCGAGCAGTACTTC.

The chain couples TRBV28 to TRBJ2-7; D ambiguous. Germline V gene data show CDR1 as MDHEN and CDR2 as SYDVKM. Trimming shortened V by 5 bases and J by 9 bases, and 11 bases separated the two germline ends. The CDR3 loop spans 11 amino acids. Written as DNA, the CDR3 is TGTGCCAGCAGTATTAGACAAACGCAGTACTTC. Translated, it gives CASSIRQTQYF.

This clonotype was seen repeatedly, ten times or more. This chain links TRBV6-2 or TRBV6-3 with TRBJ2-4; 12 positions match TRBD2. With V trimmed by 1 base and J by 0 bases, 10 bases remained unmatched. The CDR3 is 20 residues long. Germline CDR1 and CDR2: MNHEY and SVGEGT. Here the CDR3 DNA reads TGTGCCAGCAGTTACTGGATCCAGACTAGCGGGAGAAGAGCCAAAAACATTCAGTACTTC. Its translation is CASSYWIQTSGRRAKNIQYF.

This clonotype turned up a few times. CDR3 in amino acids: CASSHRPAGELFF. CDR3 in DNA: TGTGCCAGCAGCCATCGTCCGGCAGGGGAGCTGTTTTTT. The chain combines TRBV3-1 with TRBJ2-2; D ambiguous. Germline CDR1 LGHDT, CDR2 YNNKEL (reference sequence). The CDR3 has 13 residues. V gave up 3 bases and J gave up 8 bases, with 10 bases separating them.

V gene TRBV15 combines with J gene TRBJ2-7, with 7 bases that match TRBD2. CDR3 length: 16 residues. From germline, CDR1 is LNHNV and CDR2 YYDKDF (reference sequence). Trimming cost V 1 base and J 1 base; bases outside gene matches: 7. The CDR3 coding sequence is TGTGCCACCAGCAGAGGTGGCGGGAGCTGGTCCTACGAGCAGTACTTC. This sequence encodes CATSRGGGSWSYEQYF.

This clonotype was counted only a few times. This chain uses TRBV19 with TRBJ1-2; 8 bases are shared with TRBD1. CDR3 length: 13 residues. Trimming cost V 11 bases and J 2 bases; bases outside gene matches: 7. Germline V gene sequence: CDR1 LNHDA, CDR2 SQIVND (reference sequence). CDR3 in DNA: TGTGCCGGCTGGGACAGGCGAAACTATGGCTACACCTTC. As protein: CAGWDRRNYGYTF. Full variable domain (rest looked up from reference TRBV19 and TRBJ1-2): DGGITQSPKYLFRKEGQNVTLSCEQNLNHDAMYWYRQDPGQGLRLIYYSQIVNDFQKGDIAEGYSVSREKKESFPLTVTSAQKNPTAFYLCAGWDRRNYGYTFGSGTRLTVV.

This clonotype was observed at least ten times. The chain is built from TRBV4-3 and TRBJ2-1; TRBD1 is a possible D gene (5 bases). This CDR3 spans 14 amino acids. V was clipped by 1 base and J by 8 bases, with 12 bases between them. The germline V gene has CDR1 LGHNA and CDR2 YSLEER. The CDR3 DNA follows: TGCGCCAGCAGCCAAGGGCCTTTCAGGGATGAGCAGTTCTTC. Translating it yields CASSQGPFRDEQFF.

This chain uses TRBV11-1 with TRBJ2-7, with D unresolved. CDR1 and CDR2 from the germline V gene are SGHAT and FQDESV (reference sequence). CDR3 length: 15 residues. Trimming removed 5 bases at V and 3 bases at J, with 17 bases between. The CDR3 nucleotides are TGTGCCAGCAGCCCCCAAGGCCAAAGGAACTACGAGCAGTACTTC. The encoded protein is CASSPQGQRNYEQYF.

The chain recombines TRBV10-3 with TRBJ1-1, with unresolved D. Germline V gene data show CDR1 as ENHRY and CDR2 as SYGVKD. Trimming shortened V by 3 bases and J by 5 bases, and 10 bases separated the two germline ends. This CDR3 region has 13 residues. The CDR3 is CAISEKGGTEAFF. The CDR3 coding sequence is TGTGCCATCAGTGAAAAGGGAGGAACTGAAGCTTTCTTT.

CDR3 protein: CANQRGQGSYEQFF. As DNA, the CDR3 is TGTGCCAATCAGCGGGGACAGGGTTCATATGAGCAGTTCTTC. The chain recombines TRBV7-2 with TRBJ2-1; the match to TRBD1 covers 9 bases. The V segment lost 10 bases and the J segment 8 bases; nucleotides outside the gene matches: 12. Germline lookup yields CDR1 SGHTA and CDR2 FQGNSA. The CDR3 sequence is 14 residues long.

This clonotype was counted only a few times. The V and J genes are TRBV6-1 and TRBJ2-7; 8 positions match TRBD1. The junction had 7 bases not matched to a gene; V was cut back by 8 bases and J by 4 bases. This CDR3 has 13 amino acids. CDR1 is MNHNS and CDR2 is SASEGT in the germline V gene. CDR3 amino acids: CASRTGLAYEQYF. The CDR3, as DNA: TGTGCCAGCCGGACAGGGTTGGCGTACGAGCAGTACTTC.

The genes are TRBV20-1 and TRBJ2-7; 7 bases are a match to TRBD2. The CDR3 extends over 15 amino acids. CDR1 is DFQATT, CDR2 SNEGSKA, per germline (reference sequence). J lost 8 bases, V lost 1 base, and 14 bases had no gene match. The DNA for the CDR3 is TGCAGTGCTAGAGTTTCTAGCGGAGGGTCTACGAAGCAGTACTTC. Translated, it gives CSARVSSGGSTKQYF.

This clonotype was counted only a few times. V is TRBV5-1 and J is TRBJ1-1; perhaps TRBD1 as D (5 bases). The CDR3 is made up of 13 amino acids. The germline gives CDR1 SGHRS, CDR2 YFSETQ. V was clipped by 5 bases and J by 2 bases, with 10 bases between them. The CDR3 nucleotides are TGCGCCAGCAGATCGGGGCGCAACACTGAAGCTTTCTTT. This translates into CASRSGRNTEAFF.

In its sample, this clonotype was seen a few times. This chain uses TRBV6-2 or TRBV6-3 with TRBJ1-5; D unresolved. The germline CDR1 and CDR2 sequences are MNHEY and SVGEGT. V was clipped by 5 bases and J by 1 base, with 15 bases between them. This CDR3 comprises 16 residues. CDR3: CASSLFLTKSNQPQHF. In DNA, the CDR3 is TGTGCCAGCAGTCTTTTTCTCACGAAGAGCAATCAGCCCCAGCATTTT.

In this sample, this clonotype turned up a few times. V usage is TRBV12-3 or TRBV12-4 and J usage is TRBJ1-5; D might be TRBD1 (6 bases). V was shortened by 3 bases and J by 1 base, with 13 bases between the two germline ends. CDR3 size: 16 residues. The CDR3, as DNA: TGTGCCAGCAGTTTTTCAGGGGTCGGAAGCAATCAGCCCCAGCATTTT. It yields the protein CASSFSGVGSNQPQHF.

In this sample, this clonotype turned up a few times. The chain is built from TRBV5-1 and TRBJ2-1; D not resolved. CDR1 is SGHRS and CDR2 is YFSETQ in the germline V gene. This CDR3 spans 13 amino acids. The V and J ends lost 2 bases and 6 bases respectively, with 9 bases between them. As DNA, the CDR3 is TGCGCCAGCAGCTTTAACTCGGGCAATGAGCAGTTCTTC. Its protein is CASSFNSGNEQFF.

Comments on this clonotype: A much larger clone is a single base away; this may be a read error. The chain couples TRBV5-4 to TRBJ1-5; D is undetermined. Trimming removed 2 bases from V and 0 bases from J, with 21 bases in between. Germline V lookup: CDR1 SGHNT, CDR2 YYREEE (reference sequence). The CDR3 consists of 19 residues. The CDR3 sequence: CASSFPRWGGVASNQPQHF. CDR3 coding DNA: TGTGCCAGCAGCTTTCCCCGGTGGGGTGGCGTAGCTAGCAATCAGCCCCAGCATTTT.

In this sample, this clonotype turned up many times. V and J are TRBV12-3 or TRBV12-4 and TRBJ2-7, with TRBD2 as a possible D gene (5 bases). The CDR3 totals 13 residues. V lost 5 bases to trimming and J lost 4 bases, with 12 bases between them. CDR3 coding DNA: TGTGCCAGCAGTCCACCCGGGGTATACGAGCAGTACTTC. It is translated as CASSPPGVYEQYF.

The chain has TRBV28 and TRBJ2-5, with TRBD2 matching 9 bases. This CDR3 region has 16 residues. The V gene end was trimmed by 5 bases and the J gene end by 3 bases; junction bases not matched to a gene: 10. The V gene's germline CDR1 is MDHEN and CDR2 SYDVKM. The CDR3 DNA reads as TGTGCCAGCAGTCCCTATAGCGGGAGTGTGGAAGAGACCCAGTACTTC. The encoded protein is CASSPYSGSVEETQYF.

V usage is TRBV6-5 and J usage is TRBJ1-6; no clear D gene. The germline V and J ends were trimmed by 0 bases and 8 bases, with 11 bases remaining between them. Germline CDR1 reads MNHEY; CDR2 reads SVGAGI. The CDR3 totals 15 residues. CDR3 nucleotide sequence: TGTGCCAGCAGTTACTCGCCCCTTCGAGATTCACCCCTCCACTTT. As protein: CASSYSPLRDSPLHF.